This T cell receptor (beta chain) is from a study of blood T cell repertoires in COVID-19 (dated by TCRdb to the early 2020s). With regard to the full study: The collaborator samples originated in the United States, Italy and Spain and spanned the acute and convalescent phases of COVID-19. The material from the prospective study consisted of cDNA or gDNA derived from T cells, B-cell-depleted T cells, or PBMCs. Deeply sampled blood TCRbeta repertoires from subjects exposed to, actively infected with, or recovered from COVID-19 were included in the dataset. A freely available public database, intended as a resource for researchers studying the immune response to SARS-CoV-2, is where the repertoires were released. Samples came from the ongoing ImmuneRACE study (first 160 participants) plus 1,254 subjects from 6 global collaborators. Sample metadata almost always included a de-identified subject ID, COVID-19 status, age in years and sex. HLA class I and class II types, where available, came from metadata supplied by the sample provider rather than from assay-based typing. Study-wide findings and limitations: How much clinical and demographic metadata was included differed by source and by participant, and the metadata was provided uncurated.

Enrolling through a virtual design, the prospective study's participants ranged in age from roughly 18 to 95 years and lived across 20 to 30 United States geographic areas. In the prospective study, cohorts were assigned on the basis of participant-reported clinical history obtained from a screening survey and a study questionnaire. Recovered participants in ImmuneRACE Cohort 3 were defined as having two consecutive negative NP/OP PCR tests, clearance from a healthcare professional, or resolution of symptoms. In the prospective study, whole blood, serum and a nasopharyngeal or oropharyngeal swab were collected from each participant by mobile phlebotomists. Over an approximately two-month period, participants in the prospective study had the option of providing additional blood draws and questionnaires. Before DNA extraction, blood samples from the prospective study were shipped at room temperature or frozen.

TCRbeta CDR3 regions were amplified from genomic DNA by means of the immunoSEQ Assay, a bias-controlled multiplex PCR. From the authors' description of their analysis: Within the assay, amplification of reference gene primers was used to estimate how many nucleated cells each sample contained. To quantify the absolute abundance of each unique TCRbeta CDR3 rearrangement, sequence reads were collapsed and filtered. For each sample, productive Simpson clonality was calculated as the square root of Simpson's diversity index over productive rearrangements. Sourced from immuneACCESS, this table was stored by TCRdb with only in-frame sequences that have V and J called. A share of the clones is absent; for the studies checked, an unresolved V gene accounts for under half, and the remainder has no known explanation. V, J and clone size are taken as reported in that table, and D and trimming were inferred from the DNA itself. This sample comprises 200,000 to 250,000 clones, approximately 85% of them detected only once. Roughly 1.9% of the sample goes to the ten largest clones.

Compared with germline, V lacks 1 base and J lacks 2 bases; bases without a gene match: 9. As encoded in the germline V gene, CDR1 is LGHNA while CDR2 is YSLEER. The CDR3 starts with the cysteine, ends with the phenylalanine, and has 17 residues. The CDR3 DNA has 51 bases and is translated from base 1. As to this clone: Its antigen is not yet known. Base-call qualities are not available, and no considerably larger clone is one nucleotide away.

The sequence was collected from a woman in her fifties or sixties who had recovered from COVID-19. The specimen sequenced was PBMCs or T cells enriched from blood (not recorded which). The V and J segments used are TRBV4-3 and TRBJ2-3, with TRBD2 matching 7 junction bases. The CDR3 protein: CASSQVKASGYTDTQYF. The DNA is TGCGCCAGCAGCCAAGTAAAGGCTAGCGGATACACAGATACGCAGTATTTT.